What follows are 10 T cell receptor beta chains derived from one specimen sequenced in a study of blood T cell repertoires in COVID-19. Sequencing was performed with immunoSEQ multiplex PCR; in TCRdb, only in-frame clones are kept and a portion is missing. The sample has 110,000 to 150,000 clones; approximately 86% are singletons. Sequenced input: peripheral blood. These receptors were collected from a woman aged 60-75 years with acute or convalescent COVID-19.

The chain recombines TRBV5-4 with TRBJ1-5, with D perhaps matching TRBD1 (6 bases). The length of the CDR3 is 14 residues. The germline V and J ends were trimmed by 4 bases and 0 bases, with 8 bases remaining between them. From germline, CDR1 is SGHNT and CDR2 YYREEE (reference sequence). CDR3 sequence: CASSLQGSNQPQHF. In DNA, the CDR3 is TGTGCCAGCAGCCTACAGGGTAGCAATCAGCCCCAGCATTTT.

The chain has TRBV7-3 and TRBJ2-7; 7 bases align to TRBD2. Per germline, CDR1 SGHTA and CDR2 FQGTGA. The CDR3 contains 16 residues. Trimming took 2 bases from V and 1 from J; bases not matched to a gene: 8. The CDR3 is CASSLPWRGISYEQYF. The CDR3 DNA follows: TGTGCCAGCAGCTTACCCTGGCGGGGGATATCCTACGAGCAGTACTTC. Complete variable domain (other parts from reference TRBV7-3 and TRBJ2-7): GAGVSQTPSNKVTEKGKYVELRCDPISGHTALYWYRQSLGQGPEFLIYFQGTGAADDSGLPNDRFFAVRPEGSVSTLKIQRTERGDSAVYLCASSLPWRGISYEQYFGPGTRLTVT.

This clone was seen only a few times. J is TRBJ2-5 and V is TRBV28; possibly TRBD1 for D (5 bases). Germline values: CDR1 MDHEN, CDR2 SYDVKM. V was trimmed by 6 bases and J by 1 base, leaving 18 bases between them. This CDR3 has 16 residues. As DNA, the CDR3 is TGTGCCAGCAGGGACATGGGGCTGGGGATCCAAGAGACCCAGTACTTC. Protein product: CASRDMGLGIQETQYF.

The V gene is TRBV19, the J gene TRBJ1-1; the D gene is possibly TRBD1 (5 bases). The germline V and J ends were trimmed by 2 bases and 3 bases, with 10 bases remaining between them. The CDR3 totals 14 residues. Germline V gene data show CDR1 as LNHDA and CDR2 as SQIVND (reference sequence). CDR3 in DNA: TGTGCCAGTAGTATACAAGGGGTGTACACTGAAGCTTTCTTT. Translated: CASSIQGVYTEAFF. The entire variable domain, with the rest obtained from reference TRBV19 and TRBJ1-1, is as follows: DGGITQSPKYLFRKEGQNVTLSCEQNLNHDAMYWYRQDPGQGLRLIYYSQIVNDFQKGDIAEGYSVSREKKESFPLTVTSAQKNPTAFYLCASSIQGVYTEAFFGQGTRLTVV.

This chain connects TRBV18 to TRBJ1-2; unclear D gene. The germline gives CDR1 KGHSH, CDR2 LQKENI. V lost 4 bases and J lost 5, with 17 bases in between. This CDR3 is 15 amino acids long. The CDR3 protein is CASSRERAVYYGYTF. CDR3 sequence (DNA): TGTGCCAGCTCACGAGAGCGCGCCGTATATTATGGCTACACCTTC.

The chain recombines TRBV9 with TRBJ2-3, with D possibly being TRBD2 (5 bases). CDR1 is SGDLS, CDR2 YYNGEE, per germline. This CDR3 has 16 amino acids. The germline V and J ends were trimmed by 1 base and 0 bases, with 12 bases remaining between them. CDR3 nucleotide sequence: TGTGCCAGCAGCGTATCGCCAGCGGTTAGCACAGATACGCAGTATTTT. It encodes CASSVSPAVSTDTQYF.

This chain joins TRBV5-8 and TRBJ2-1; possible D gene TRBD2, 6 bases. This CDR3 is 14 amino acids long. Germline V lookup: CDR1 SGHTS, CDR2 YDEGEE. V lost 4 bases and J 9 bases, leaving 17 bases between the germline ends. The CDR3 loop is CASSQWAEGLEQFF. Here the CDR3 DNA reads TGTGCCAGCAGCCAATGGGCGGAGGGCCTTGAGCAGTTCTTC. Full variable domain (rest looked up from reference TRBV5-8 and TRBJ2-1): EAGVTQSPTHLIKTRGQQATLRCSPISGHTSVYWYQQALGLGLQFLLWYDEGEERNRGNFPPRFSGRQFPNYSSELNVNALELEDSALYLCASSQWAEGLEQFFGPGTRLTVL.

This clone was detected only a few times. V usage is TRBV5-1 and J usage is TRBJ2-1, with 10 nucleotides matching TRBD1. The CDR3 contains 14 residues. Per the germline V gene, CDR1 is SGHRS and CDR2 is YFSETQ. The J segment lost 4 bases and the V segment lost 3 bases, leaving 1 base of the junction unmatched. For the CDR3, the DNA is TGCGCCAGCAGCTCGGGACAGGGGTACAATGAGCAGTTCTTC. This sequence encodes CASSSGQGYNEQFF.

The DNA for the CDR3 is TGTGCCAGCAGCGCGGACAGGAACTATGGCTACACCTTC. Encoded protein: CASSADRNYGYTF. This chain links TRBV7-2 with TRBJ1-2, with 7 bases fitting TRBD1. V dropped 5 bases and J dropped 2; count of bases not matched to a gene: 2. CDR3 size: 13 residues. Germline V gene data show CDR1 as SGHTA and CDR2 as FQGNSA.

V is TRBV6-2 or TRBV6-3 and J is TRBJ1-5; 7 nucleotides match TRBD1. Germline V gene lookup returns CDR1 MNHEY and CDR2 SVGEGT. The CDR3 loop spans 16 amino acids. V lost 2 bases, J lost 0 bases, and 4 bases stayed unmatched. The CDR3 loop reads CASSYGQEYSNQPQHF. The CDR3 bases are TGTGCCAGCAGTTACGGACAGGAGTATAGCAATCAGCCCCAGCATTTT.